Listed below are T cell receptor beta chains from one sample, sequenced in a study of vaccination effects on CD4 cells after COVID-19. No antigen has been assigned to these receptors. Sequenced by immunoSEQ multiplex PCR; TCRdb stores in-frame clones only, minus some. This sample carries about 45,000 clones, approximately 74% of them seen once, and the ten largest clones take around 7.9%. The material sequenced was CD4+ T cells from PBMCs cultured without peptide, taken before COVID-19 vaccination. The source of these receptors is a human donor who had a prior SARS-CoV-2 infection. Each CDR3 is given with its conserved first and last residue. D genes are given only for firm matches. Clone size appears in some rows only: once, few, many, or a class for an expanded clone.

j_gene: TRBJ2-7; v_gene: TRBV15; d_gene: TRBD2; abundance: -; CDR3nt: TGTGCCACCAGCAGAGGGGGCGGGAGGGCCACCTACGAGCAGTACTTC; CDR3aa: CATSRGGGRATYEQYF
j_gene: TRBJ2-7; v_gene: TRBV3-1/TRBV3-2; d_gene: TRBD2; abundance: -; CDR3nt: TGTGCCAGCAGCCAAGACCTAGCGGGAGCCCCGCCAGCCGAGCAGTACTTC; CDR3aa: CASSQDLAGAPPAEQYF
j_gene: TRBJ2-3; v_gene: TRBV30; d_gene: -; abundance: -; CDR3nt: TGTGCCTGGAGTGAAAGGGGCACTAGCACAGATACGCAGTATTTT; CDR3aa: CAWSERGTSTDTQYF
j_gene: TRBJ2-7; v_gene: TRBV9; d_gene: -; abundance: -; CDR3nt: TGTGCCAGCAGCGTAGCAGTGAACTACGAGCAGTACTTC; CDR3aa: CASSVAVNYEQYF
j_gene: TRBJ2-5; v_gene: TRBV30; d_gene: -; abundance: few; CDR3nt: TGTGCCTGGAGTGTACGGTTACAAGAGACCCAGTACTTC; CDR3aa: CAWSVRLQETQYF
j_gene: TRBJ2-2; v_gene: TRBV6-8; d_gene: -; abundance: -; CDR3nt: TGTGCCAGCAGGGTAGGGATCGGGGAGCTGTTTTTT; CDR3aa: CASRVGIGELFF
j_gene: TRBJ2-5; v_gene: TRBV5-1; d_gene: TRBD2; abundance: -; CDR3nt: TGCGCCAGCAGTTCTCTAGCGGGACAAGAGACCCAGTACTTC; CDR3aa: CASSSLAGQETQYF
j_gene: TRBJ2-1; v_gene: TRBV5-5; d_gene: -; abundance: -; CDR3nt: TGTGCCAGCAGCTGGGGGAGCTCCTACAATGAGCAGTTCTTC; CDR3aa: CASSWGSSYNEQFF
j_gene: TRBJ2-5; v_gene: TRBV7-8; d_gene: -; abundance: -; CDR3nt: TGTGCCAGCAGCTATGGCGGCAGGGAGACCCAGTACTTC; CDR3aa: CASSYGGRETQYF
j_gene: TRBJ2-7; v_gene: TRBV4-2; d_gene: TRBD2; abundance: -; CDR3nt: TGTGCCAGCAGCCAAGCTCCTAGCGGGGACTACGAGCAGTACTTC; CDR3aa: CASSQAPSGDYEQYF
j_gene: TRBJ2-2; v_gene: TRBV24-1; d_gene: -; abundance: -; CDR3nt: TGTGCCACCAGTGATTCCCCGGCCTTGACGACGAACACCGGGGAGCTGTTTTTT; CDR3aa: CATSDSPALTTNTGELFF
j_gene: TRBJ1-5; v_gene: TRBV24-1; d_gene: TRBD1; abundance: -; CDR3nt: TGTGCCACCAGTGCCGGTAAGGTGGGACAGGGTTATAGCAATCAGCCCCAGCATTTT; CDR3aa: CATSAGKVGQGYSNQPQHF
j_gene: TRBJ2-3; v_gene: TRBV19; d_gene: -; abundance: once; CDR3nt: TGTGCCAGTAGTGAGCGGGCGAGCACAGATACGCAGTATTTT; CDR3aa: CASSERASTDTQYF
j_gene: TRBJ1-3; v_gene: TRBV5-6; d_gene: -; abundance: -; CDR3nt: TGTGCCAGCAGCTCAATCCTGGCAGGGACCTCTGGAAACACCATATATTTT; CDR3aa: CASSSILAGTSGNTIYF
j_gene: TRBJ2-5; v_gene: TRBV27; d_gene: -; abundance: once; CDR3nt: TGTGCCAGCAGTTTACTCGGACCCGGCCAGACCCAGTACTTC; CDR3aa: CASSLLGPGQTQYF
j_gene: TRBJ2-7; v_gene: TRBV7-2; d_gene: -; abundance: -; CDR3nt: TGTGCCAGCAGCTTGTGGGACGGACGATACGAGCAGTACTTC; CDR3aa: CASSLWDGRYEQYF
j_gene: TRBJ2-2; v_gene: TRBV5-1; d_gene: -; abundance: -; CDR3nt: TGCGCCAGCAGCCCTAGGGGGACTCGATCCACCGGGGAGCTGTTTTTT; CDR3aa: CASSPRGTRSTGELFF
j_gene: TRBJ2-1; v_gene: TRBV15; d_gene: -; abundance: -; CDR3nt: TGTGCCACCAGCAGTGGGACAATCAACCCACGCAATGAGCAGTTCTTC; CDR3aa: CATSSGTINPRNEQFF
j_gene: TRBJ2-1; v_gene: TRBV4-2; d_gene: TRBD2; abundance: -; CDR3nt: TGTGCCAGCAGCCTAAGACTAGCGGGGAACTACAATGAGCAGTTCTTC; CDR3aa: CASSLRLAGNYNEQFF